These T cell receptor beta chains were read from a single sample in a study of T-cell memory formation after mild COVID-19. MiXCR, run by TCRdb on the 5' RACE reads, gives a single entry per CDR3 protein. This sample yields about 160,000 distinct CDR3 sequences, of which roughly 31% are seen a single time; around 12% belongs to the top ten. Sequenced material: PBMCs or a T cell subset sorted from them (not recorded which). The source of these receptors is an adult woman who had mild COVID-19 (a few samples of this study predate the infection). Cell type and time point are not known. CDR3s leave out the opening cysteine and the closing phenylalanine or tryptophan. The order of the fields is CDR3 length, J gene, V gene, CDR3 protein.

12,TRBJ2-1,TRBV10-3,AIRSREGGDEQF
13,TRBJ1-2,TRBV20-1,SARSGGDRVYGYT
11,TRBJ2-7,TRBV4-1,ASSSGTFYEQY
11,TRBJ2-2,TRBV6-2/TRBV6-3,ASTTTSSGELF
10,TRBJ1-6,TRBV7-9,ASSSDRGPLH
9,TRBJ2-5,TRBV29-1,SVLIQETQY
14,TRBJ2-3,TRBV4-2,ASSQDEAPSTDTQY
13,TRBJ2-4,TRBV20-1,SAPSGTLAKNIQY
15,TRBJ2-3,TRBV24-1,ATSDFMTGPDTDTQY
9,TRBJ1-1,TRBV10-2,ASSEGPEAF
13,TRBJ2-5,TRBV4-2,ASSQASLAGETQY
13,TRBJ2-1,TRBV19,ASSIRALAMDEQF
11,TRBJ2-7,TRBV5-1,ASSQGGFYEQY
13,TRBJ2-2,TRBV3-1,ASSRGGARTGELF
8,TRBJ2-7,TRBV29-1,SVADFEQY
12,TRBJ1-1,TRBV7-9,ASSFRDTNTEAF
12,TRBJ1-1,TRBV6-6,ASSYVNMNTEAF
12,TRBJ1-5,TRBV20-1,SARRQGFNQPQH
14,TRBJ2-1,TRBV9,ASSSRTSGVRNEQF
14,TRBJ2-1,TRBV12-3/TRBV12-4,ASSDASRRPGDEQF
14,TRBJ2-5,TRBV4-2,ASSQWLAGLGETQY
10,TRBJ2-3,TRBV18,ASSGSTDTQY
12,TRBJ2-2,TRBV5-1,ASSIAANTGELF
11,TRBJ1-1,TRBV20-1,SARDPLTTEAF
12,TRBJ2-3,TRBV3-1,ASSQGHGSDTQY
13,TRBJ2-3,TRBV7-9,ASSWTGGRKDTQY
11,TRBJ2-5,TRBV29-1,SVARSGSETQY
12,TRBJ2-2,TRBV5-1,ASRGTGSTGELF
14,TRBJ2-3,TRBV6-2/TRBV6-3,ASSYSTPPGADTQY
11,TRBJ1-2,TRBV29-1,SVGTDPFYGYT
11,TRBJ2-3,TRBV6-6,ASSGPTGDTQY
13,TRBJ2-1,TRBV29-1,SVLSGSPWGNEQF
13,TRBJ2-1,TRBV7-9,ASSLGQGAYNEQF
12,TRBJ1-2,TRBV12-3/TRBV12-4,ASSFGVTKYGYT
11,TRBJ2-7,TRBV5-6,ASSSDDGYEQY
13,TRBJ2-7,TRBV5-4,ASSWGLAGSYEQY
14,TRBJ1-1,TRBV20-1,SARDFRRFTNTEAF
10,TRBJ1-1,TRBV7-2,ASSFGLLEAF
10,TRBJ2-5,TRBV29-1,SVWDREETQY
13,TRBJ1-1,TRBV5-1,ASSFGGGDFEGAF
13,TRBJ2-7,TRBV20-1,SAPTLGQGTYEQY
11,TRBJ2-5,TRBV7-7,ASSRDFEETQY
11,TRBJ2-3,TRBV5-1,ASSQSGRLTQY
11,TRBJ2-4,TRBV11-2,ASSLDGRAIQY
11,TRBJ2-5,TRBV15,ATSTSGEETQY
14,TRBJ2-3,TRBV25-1,ASSSSTGTGRDTQY
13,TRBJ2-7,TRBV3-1,ASSHRLAARHEQY
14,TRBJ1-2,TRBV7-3,ASSFEGIAGRYGYT
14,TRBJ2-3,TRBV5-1,ASSLASGGNTDTQY
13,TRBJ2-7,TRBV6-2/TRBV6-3,ASSWDAASSYEQY
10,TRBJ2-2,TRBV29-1,SVEEGYGELF
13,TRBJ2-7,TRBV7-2,ASSLDLVLNGEQY
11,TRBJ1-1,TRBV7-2,ASSLGGPTEAF
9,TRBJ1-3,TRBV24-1,ATSEGYTIY
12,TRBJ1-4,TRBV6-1,ASLRGNQNEKLF
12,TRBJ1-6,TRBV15,ATSRGSYNSPLH
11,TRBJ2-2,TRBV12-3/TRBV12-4,ASSLGGAGELF
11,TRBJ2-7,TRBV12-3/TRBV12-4,ASSLGGLPQQY
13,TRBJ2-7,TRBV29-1,SVEDGSGTPYEQY
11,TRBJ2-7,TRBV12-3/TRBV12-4,ASSFRGPYEQY